Each of the 15 T cell receptor beta chains below was sequenced from the same sample in a study of cytomegalovirus exposure and HLA in healthy donors. The PCR ran on 60 Vbeta and 13 Jbeta primers. The data were produced by immunoSEQ multiplex PCR, yet TCRdb's version contains in-frame clones alone and is incomplete. The repertoire holds over 150,000 clones, with roughly 85% as singletons. Input material: PBMCs. The receptors come from a middle-aged man in good health and CMV-seronegative.

The chain couples TRBV19 to TRBJ2-1, with 8 positions matching TRBD2. Unmatched junction bases numbered 3, after V lost 6 bases and J lost 5 bases. Germline lookup yields CDR1 LNHDA and CDR2 SQIVND (reference sequence). The CDR3 spans 13 residues. In DNA, the CDR3 is TGTGCCAGTAGGGAACTAGCGGACAATGAGCAGTTCTTC. Encoded protein: CASRELADNEQFF.

The chain couples TRBV29-1 to TRBJ2-7; the D is unclear. The CDR3 totals 11 residues. Trimming cost V 0 bases and J 7 bases, with 7 bases left between them. Germline CDR1 SQVTM, CDR2 ANQGSEA. CDR3 loop: CSVEDPREQYF. Written as DNA, the CDR3 is TGCAGCGTTGAAGACCCACGGGAGCAGTACTTC.

The chain employs TRBV11-1 and TRBJ2-1, with 7 bases identical to TRBD2. With 5 bases clipped from V and 4 bases from J, the junction kept 8 bases outside the gene matches. This CDR3 is built from 15 residues. In germline, CDR1 is SGHAT, CDR2 FQDESV (reference sequence). The CDR3 DNA follows: TGTGCCAGCAGCGCGGGAGCGGAGAAATACAATGAGCAGTTCTTC. Protein product: CASSAGAEKYNEQFF.

This chain connects TRBV11-2 to TRBJ2-5; unclear D gene. The CDR3 contains 11 residues. The V end lost 5 bases, the J end lost 4 bases, and 5 bases lay between the germline ends. Looked up from germline, CDR1 is SGHAT and CDR2 is FQNNGV. CDR3 sequence reads: CASSPGETQYF. As DNA, the CDR3 is TGTGCCAGCAGCCCGGGAGAGACCCAGTACTTC. The full variable domain, completed using reference TRBV11-2 and TRBJ2-5, is EAGVAQSPRYKIIEKRQSVAFWCNPISGHATLYWYQQILGQGPKLLIQFQNNGVVDDSQLPKDRFSAERLKGVDSTLKIQPAKLEDSAVYLCASSPGETQYFGPGTRLLVL.

V is TRBV5-4 and J is TRBJ2-1; TRBD2 matches at 8 bases. Germline V gene sequence: CDR1 SGHNT, CDR2 YYREEE (reference sequence). The ends lost 4 bases at V and 12 bases at J; junction bases unmatched: 9. The length of the CDR3 is 13 residues. In DNA, the CDR3 is TGTGCCAGCAGCATGATTGAGCGGGAGTCGCAGTTCTTC. Amino acid sequence: CASSMIERESQFF.

V gene TRBV28 combines with J gene TRBJ2-1, with a possible D match to TRBD2 (6 bases). With 5 bases removed from V and 2 bases from J, the gap between germline ends came to 13 bases. The CDR3 has 15 amino acids. Looked up from germline, CDR1 is MDHEN and CDR2 is SYDVKM. The CDR3 DNA is TGTGCCAGCAGTCAAGAGCGGGTCCCCTACAATGAGCAGTTCTTC. It specifies CASSQERVPYNEQFF.

The gene calls are TRBV6-6 and TRBJ2-6; TRBD1 aligns across 8 bases. V trimming: 5 bases; J trimming: 0 bases; junction bases outside the gene matches: 0. Germline-derived CDR1 and CDR2 are MNHNY and SVGAGI (reference sequence). The CDR3 spans 15 residues. The CDR3 sequence is CASSTGGSGANVLTF. The CDR3 DNA reads TGTGCCAGCAGTACAGGGGGCTCTGGGGCCAACGTCCTGACTTTC.

The CDR3 loop is CASSPSFLPGLNQPQHF. The DNA for the CDR3 is TGTGCCAGCAGCCCATCGTTTTTACCAGGCCTCAATCAGCCCCAGCATTTT. The genes are TRBV7-8 and TRBJ1-5; D is uncertain. The germline V and J ends were trimmed by 5 bases and 3 bases, with 20 bases remaining between them. The CDR3 consists of 17 residues. In germline, CDR1 is SGHVS, CDR2 FQNEAQ. Together with reference TRBV7-8 and TRBJ1-5, the CDR3 gives the full variable domain: GAGVSQSPRYKVAKRGQDVALRCDPISGHVSLFWYQQALGQGPEFLTYFQNEAQLDKSGLPSDRFFAERPEGSVSTLKIQRTQQEDSAVYLCASSPSFLPGLNQPQHFGDGTRLSIL.

The J gene is TRBJ2-2, the V gene TRBV5-4; 10 nucleotides line up with TRBD2. V shed 1 base and J 5 bases; nucleotides not matched to a gene: 5. Germline lookup yields CDR1 SGHNT and CDR2 YYREEE (reference sequence). This CDR3 contains 16 residues. CDR3 bases: TGTGCCAGCAGCTTGATAGCGGGAGGACGGACCGGGGAGCTGTTTTTT. This encodes CASSLIAGGRTGELFF.

This chain uses TRBV30 with TRBJ1-2; TRBD1 matches at 7 bases. V shed 3 bases and J 0 bases; nucleotides not matched to a gene: 10. Germline V gene sequence: CDR1 GTSNPN, CDR2 SVGIG (reference sequence). The CDR3 consists of 16 residues. The CDR3 sequence is CAWRPTGMSPNYGYTF. CDR3 nucleotides: TGTGCCTGGAGGCCGACAGGGATGTCCCCTAACTATGGCTACACCTTC.

Of note for this clone: Different DNA sequences within this sample yield the same CDR3. The V gene is TRBV27, the J gene TRBJ2-5, with unresolved D. The CDR3 has 11 amino acids. Per germline, CDR1 MNHEY and CDR2 SMNVEV (reference sequence). The V end was cut by 2 bases, the J end by 5 bases, with 3 bases between. CDR3 sequence (DNA): TGTGCCAGCAGTTTACAGGAGACCCAGTACTTC. It codes for CASSLQETQYF.

J is TRBJ2-2 and V is TRBV11-2; 8 nucleotides agree with TRBD2. The CDR3 totals 15 residues. Germline V lookup: CDR1 SGHAT, CDR2 FQNNGV. Trimming cost V 6 bases and J 4 bases; bases outside gene matches: 7. DNA for the CDR3: TGTGCCAGCAGTATGGTAGCGGGGAGCACCGGGGAGCTGTTTTTT. Translating it yields CASSMVAGSTGELFF.

V usage is TRBV7-8 and J usage is TRBJ1-3; 8 nucleotides line up with TRBD1. CDR3 length: 16 residues. Germline V gene sequence: CDR1 SGHVS, CDR2 FQNEAQ. V was clipped by 5 bases and J by 0 bases; unmatched bases: 6. The CDR3: CASSGDRSFSGNTIYF. The CDR3, as DNA: TGTGCCAGCAGCGGGGACAGGAGTTTCTCTGGAAACACCATATATTTT.

The chain employs TRBV9 and TRBJ2-1; maybe TRBD2 (6 bases). V lost 0 bases and J lost 5, with 12 bases in between. The CDR3 is 15 amino acids. The germline V gene encodes CDR1 SGDLS and CDR2 YYNGEE. DNA of the CDR3: TGTGCCAGCAGCGTAGGGAGACTAGGACACAATGAGCAGTTCTTC. Residues: CASSVGRLGHNEQFF.

The chain carries TRBV19 and TRBJ2-7; no clear D gene. The germline CDR1 and CDR2 sequences are LNHDA and SQIVND (reference sequence). This CDR3 spans 13 amino acids. The V end was cut by 3 bases, the J end by 0 bases, with 6 bases between. This CDR3 reads CASSMTRSYEQYF. DNA for the CDR3: TGTGCCAGTAGTATGACTCGCTCCTACGAGCAGTACTTC.